This T cell receptor (beta chain) was sequenced for a study of blood T cells in healthy people across ages (dated by TCRdb to 2014 to 2015). General notes on the study: In model experiments, template switching captured roughly one uniquely barcoded TCR beta cDNA molecule for every two T cells. To track age-related changes in TCR beta repertoire diversity, the study relied on deep sequencing normalized with unique cDNA molecular identifiers. To avoid experimental bias, donors of different ages were distributed randomly across sequencing lanes. The donors were split into four age groups: young (average 16 years), middle-aged (39), aged (over 55) and long-lived (over 75). The study analyzed two additional independent replicas of 1 million unique cDNA reads from the same blood draw for two donors, one aged 18 to 30 and one aged 80 or older. Overall results and qualifications from the work: As age increased, observed TCR beta diversity per million T cells dropped in a roughly linear way, and a significant reduction was already evident by age 40. The percentage of naive T cells measured by flow cytometry correlated strongly with observed TCR beta diversity. The CMV infection status of donors was not known, potentially confounding age-related changes in expanded clonotypes. Since profiling was done on bulk unsorted PBMCs, naive and antigen-experienced compartments could not be conclusively compared. The long-lived group showed more naive CD4+ T cells, fewer expanded clones and increased TCR diversity than the aged group, suggesting age selection. Total diversity estimates from one million sequenced T cells were considered lower bounds and underestimates.

Donors were 30 to 45 systemically healthy Caucasian individuals from Russia aged roughly 6 to 100 years. Each donor gave around 9 milliliters of peripheral blood, collected into EDTA-treated Vacutainer tubes. Ficoll-Paque density-gradient centrifugation was used to isolate PBMCs, with at least 7 million per sample. Trizol reagent was used to extract total RNA from PBMCs, with at least 5 micrograms per sample. The percentages of naive CD45RAhigh/CD27high T cells were determined by flow cytometry on a PBMC aliquot from every donor. The library was built by means of 5' RACE. The reads were generated on an Illumina HiSeq 2500. A second PCR of roughly 6 to 11 cycles was run with a J-beta primer mix and a sample-barcoded 5' primer. A template-switch 5' adaptor carrying 12 random nucleotides introduced a unique molecular identifier onto each TCR beta cDNA molecule. At least 3 million CDR3-containing paired-end reads were obtained from each sample. First-strand cDNA was synthesized from all RNA with the Mint cDNA synthesis kit, primed by a TRBC-specific oligonucleotide. All cDNA was treated with uracil-DNA glycosylase and then went through a first 18-cycle PCR with the universal primers M1SS and BC2_uni_R. On the authors' methods: Each sample was normalized by randomly selecting 1 million high-quality reads, each carrying a distinct molecular identifier. Instead of being binned into consensus sequences, reads with shared molecular identifiers were discarded. MiTCR, with a Q25 quality threshold and the strictest error-elimination algorithm, was used for CDR3 identification, clonotype clustering and error correction. A nonparametric unseen species model using Euler transformation provided a lower-bound estimate of total TCR beta diversity. TCRdb cleaned the public reads at Q25 with fastp, built clones with MiXCR and kept in-frame beta chains. Under each unique CDR3 protein, matching rows form one entry showing the most common genes and DNA. Here the V and J calls rest on TCRdb's processing, not on the authors' analysis. Within this sample are hundreds of thousands of distinct CDR3 sequences, with around half of them counted one time only. Together, the top ten hold 20% to 25% of the sample.

V gives up 0 bases and J gives up 10 bases, and the segment between their germline ends measures 11 bases. Reading from cysteine to phenylalanine, the CDR3 counts 13 amino acids. Just CDR3 DNA is preserved here, 39 bases in frame from base 1. Based on the germline V gene, the CDR1 and CDR2 sequences are SGDLS and YYNGEE. In the case of this clonotype: The target of this receptor is not known. Per-nucleotide qualities are absent, and no much larger clonotype sits a single base away.

The sample taken for sequencing was blood. The chain is made from TRBV9 and TRBJ2-1; TRBD2 is a weak D gene call, 6 bases matching. The sequence came from a man older than 75 in good health. Here the CDR3 is given as CASSVGAEGEQFF. The base sequence is TGTGCCAGCAGCGTAGGAGCGGAGGGGGAGCAGTTCTTC.